This entry describes one T cell receptor (beta chain). These data are taken from a study of blood T cell repertoires in COVID-19. The overall study: The United States, Italy and Spain supplied acute and convalescent COVID-19 samples. The cDNA or gDNA used as material had been derived from T cells, B-cell-depleted T cells, or PBMCs.

Participants' reported clinical history set cohort assignment. Trimming cost V 4 bases and J 1 base; bases outside gene matches: 6. Germline CDR1 and CDR2: SGHRS and YFSETQ. The CDR3 has 15 amino acids. Source study methods: From reference gene primer amplification, estimates of nucleated cell counts were derived. The repertoire was sequenced with immunoSEQ multiplex PCR; TCRdb's copy has only in-frame clones and lacks some. V and J calls and clone size are given by that table; D and trimming were obtained from the DNA. Counted here are approximately 470,000 clones, approximately 90% occurring once; the ten biggest clones make up around 0.64%.

The sequencing input was PBMCs or T cells enriched from blood (not recorded which). J is TRBJ1-1 and V is TRBV5-1; TRBD1 matches 8 bases. The sequence was obtained from a woman younger than 35 who had recovered from COVID-19. In nucleotides, the CDR3 is TGCGCCAGCAGCGGGGCAGGGGGCTCGAACACTGAAGCTTTCTTT. Protein sequence: CASSGAGGSNTEAFF. Variable domain in full (rest from reference TRBV5-1 and TRBJ1-1): KAGVTQTPRYLIKTRGQQVTLSCSPISGHRSVSWYQQTPGQGLQFLFEYFSETQRNKGNFPGRFSGRQFSNSRSEMNVSTLELGDSALYLCASSGAGGSNTEAFFGQGTRLTVV.